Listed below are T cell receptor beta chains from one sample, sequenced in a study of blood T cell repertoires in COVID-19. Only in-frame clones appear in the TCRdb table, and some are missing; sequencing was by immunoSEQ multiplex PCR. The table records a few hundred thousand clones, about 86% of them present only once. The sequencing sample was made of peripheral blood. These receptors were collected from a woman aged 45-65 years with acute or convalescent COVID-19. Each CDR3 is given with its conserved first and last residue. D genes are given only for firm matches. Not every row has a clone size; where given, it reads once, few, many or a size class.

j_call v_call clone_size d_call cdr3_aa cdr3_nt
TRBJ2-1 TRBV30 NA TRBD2 CAWTSMRAGGPNEQFF TGTGCCTGGACAAGTATGAGGGCGGGAGGGCCCAATGAGCAGTTCTTC
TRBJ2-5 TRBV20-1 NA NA CSAKAGTQYF TGCAGTGCGAAAGCGGGGACCCAGTACTTC
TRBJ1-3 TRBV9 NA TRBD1 CASSSSGTGNGNTIYF TGTGCCAGCAGCTCCTCCGGGACAGGGAACGGAAACACCATATATTTT
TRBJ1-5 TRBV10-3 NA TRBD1 CAISTGTGEQPQHF TGTGCCATCAGTACCGGGACAGGGGAACAGCCCCAGCATTTT
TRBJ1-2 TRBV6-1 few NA CASSEERVNYGYTF TGTGCCAGCAGTGAAGAGAGGGTGAACTATGGCTACACCTTC
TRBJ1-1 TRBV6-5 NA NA CASRGGETEAFF TGTGCCAGCAGGGGGGGGGAAACTGAAGCTTTCTTT
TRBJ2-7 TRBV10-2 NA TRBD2 CASSESRRGAYEQYF TGCGCCAGCAGTGAGTCGAGGCGGGGGGCCTACGAGCAGTACTTC
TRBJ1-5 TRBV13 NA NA CASSSRGDQPQHF TGTGCCAGCAGCTCCAGGGGAGATCAGCCCCAGCATTTT
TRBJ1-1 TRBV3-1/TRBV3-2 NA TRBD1 CASSLTGAGTEAFF TGTGCCAGCAGCCTTACAGGGGCTGGCACTGAAGCTTTCTTT
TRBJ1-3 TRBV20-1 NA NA CSASGRNYHSSSGNTIYF TGCAGTGCTAGTGGGCGGAATTATCACTCTAGCTCTGGAAACACCATATATTTT
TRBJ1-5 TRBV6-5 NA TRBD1 CASRDRVHSNQPQHF TGTGCCAGCAGAGACAGGGTCCATAGCAATCAGCCCCAGCATTTT
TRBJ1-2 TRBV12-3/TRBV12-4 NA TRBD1 CASSRDRNYGYTF TGTGCCAGCAGTCGGGACAGGAACTATGGCTACACCTTC
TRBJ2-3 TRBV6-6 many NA CASSYASRTTDTQYF TGTGCCAGCAGTTACGCTAGCCGGACCACAGATACGCAGTATTTT
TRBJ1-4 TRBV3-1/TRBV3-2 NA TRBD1 CASSQGGRGELFF TGTGCCAGCAGCCAAGGGGGCAGGGGGGAACTGTTTTTT
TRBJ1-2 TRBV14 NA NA CASSQAGYGYTF TGTGCCAGCAGCCAGGCGGGGTATGGCTACACCTTC
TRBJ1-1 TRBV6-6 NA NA CASRTDSNTEAFF TGTGCCAGCAGGACAGACTCGAACACTGAAGCTTTCTTT
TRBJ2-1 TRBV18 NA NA CASSPPGTVSQGTYNEQFF TGTGCCAGCTCACCACCGGGAACGGTAAGCCAGGGAACCTACAATGAGCAGTTCTTC
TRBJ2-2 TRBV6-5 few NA CASRTGVTGELFF TGTGCCAGCAGGACGGGGGTAACCGGGGAGCTGTTTTTT
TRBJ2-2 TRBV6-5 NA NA CASSYSTGFLTGELFF TGTGCCAGCAGTTACTCGACCGGGTTCCTCACCGGGGAGCTGTTTTTT
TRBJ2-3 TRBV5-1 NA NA CASSFSSDTQYF TGCGCCAGCAGCTTTAGCTCTGATACGCAGTATTTT
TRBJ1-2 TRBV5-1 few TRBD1 CASSWTGGDGYTF TGCGCCAGCAGCTGGACAGGGGGTGACGGCTACACCTTC
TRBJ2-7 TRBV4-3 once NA CASSQGRNSYEQYF TGCGCCAGCAGCCAAGGGCGGAATTCCTACGAGCAGTACTTC
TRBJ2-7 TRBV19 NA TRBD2 CASSEVLADSYEQYF TGTGCCAGTAGTGAGGTACTAGCGGACTCTTACGAGCAGTACTTC
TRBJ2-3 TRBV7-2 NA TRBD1 CASSRGDRGTDTQYF TGTGCCAGCAGTCGAGGGGACAGGGGCACAGATACGCAGTATTTT
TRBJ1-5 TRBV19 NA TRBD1 CASSMDQGGQPQHF TGTGCCAGTAGTATGGATCAGGGGGGTCAGCCCCAGCATTTT
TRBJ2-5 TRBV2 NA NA CASKVQGPDPAQYF TGTGCCAGCAAAGTACAGGGCCCGGATCCGGCCCAGTACTTC
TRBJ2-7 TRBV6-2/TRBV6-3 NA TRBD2 CASSYYRGLAGVNEQYF TGTGCCAGCAGTTATTATAGGGGACTAGCGGGAGTTAACGAGCAGTACTTC
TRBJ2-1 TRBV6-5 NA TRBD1 CASEFQDRLYNEQFF TGTGCCAGTGAATTCCAGGACAGGCTGTACAATGAGCAGTTCTTC
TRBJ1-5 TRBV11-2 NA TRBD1 CASSLVTGVKQPQHF TGTGCCAGCAGCTTAGTGACAGGGGTCAAACAGCCCCAGCATTTT
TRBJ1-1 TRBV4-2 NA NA CASSQSGVGGPIAQAFF TGTGCCAGCAGCCAAAGCGGGGTGGGGGGACCTATTGCCCAAGCTTTCTTT
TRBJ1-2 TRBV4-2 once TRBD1 CASSITGTGLFNGYTF TGTGCCAGCAGCATTACCGGGACAGGGCTTTTCAATGGCTACACCTTC
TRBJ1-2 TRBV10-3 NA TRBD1 CAISETRTGPNYGYTF TGTGCCATCAGTGAGACCCGGACAGGGCCTAACTATGGCTACACCTTC
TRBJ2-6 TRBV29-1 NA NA CSVYKSGANVLTF TGCAGCGTCTATAAGTCTGGGGCCAACGTCCTGACTTTC
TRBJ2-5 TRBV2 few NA CASSEALGVQETQYF TGTGCCAGCAGTGAAGCGCTCGGGGTCCAAGAGACCCAGTACTTC
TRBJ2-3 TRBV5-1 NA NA CASSLGAEDTQYF TGCGCCAGCAGCTTAGGGGCCGAGGATACGCAGTATTTT
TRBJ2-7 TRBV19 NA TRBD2 CASSNLGERGTYEQYF TGTGCCAGTAGTAACCTGGGGGAGCGGGGGACCTACGAGCAGTACTTC
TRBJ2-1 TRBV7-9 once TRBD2 CASSPSALAGMSSYNEQFF TGTGCCAGCAGCCCCTCTGCGCTAGCGGGCATGAGCTCCTACAATGAGCAGTTCTTC
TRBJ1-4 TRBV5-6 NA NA CASSTGQINEKLFF TGTGCCAGCAGCACTGGACAGATAAATGAAAAACTGTTTTTT
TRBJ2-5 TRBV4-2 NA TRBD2 CASSQELAGGRRRTQYF TGTGCCAGCAGCCAAGAACTAGCGGGGGGTCGAAGAAGGACCCAGTACTTC
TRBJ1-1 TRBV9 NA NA CASSVQPSGTEAFF TGTGCCAGCAGCGTACAGCCTTCGGGGACTGAAGCTTTCTTT
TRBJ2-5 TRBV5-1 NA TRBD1 CASSMRTGGQETQYF TGCGCCAGCAGCATGCGGACAGGAGGCCAAGAGACCCAGTACTTC
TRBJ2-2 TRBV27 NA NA CASSFVGAGTGELFF TGTGCCAGCAGTTTTGTGGGAGCGGGCACCGGGGAGCTGTTTTTT
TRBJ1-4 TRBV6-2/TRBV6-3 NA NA CASSLNSGMRKLFF TGTGCCAGCAGTTTGAACTCAGGGATGCGAAAACTGTTTTTT